These T cell receptor beta chains were read from a single sample in a study of blood T cell repertoires in COVID-19. This table comes from immunoSEQ multiplex PCR, and its TCRdb copy is limited to in-frame clones, with some not included. The sample gives about 180,000 clones, approximately 89% of which show up once; 4% to 5% is in the top ten. The sample consisted of peripheral blood. Every receptor here comes from a woman between 25 and 40 years old with acute or convalescent COVID-19. Both conserved end residues are part of each CDR3. A D gene is named only where the DNA matches it firmly. Size is stated for part of the rows, as once, few or many counts, or as a class when the clone is expanded.

abundance: .; v_gene: TRBV10-3; j_gene: TRBJ1-1; d_gene: .; CDR3aa: CAIWAPNTEAFF; CDR3nt: TGTGCCATCTGGGCTCCGAACACTGAAGCTTTCTTT
abundance: .; v_gene: TRBV29-1; j_gene: TRBJ2-3; d_gene: .; CDR3aa: CSVEDRALHTQYF; CDR3nt: TGCAGCGTTGAAGATCGTGCGCTCCATACGCAGTATTTT
abundance: few; v_gene: TRBV19; j_gene: TRBJ2-7; d_gene: .; CDR3aa: CASSIDPSRSYEQYF; CDR3nt: TGTGCCAGTAGTATAGATCCCTCCCGCTCCTACGAGCAGTACTTC
abundance: .; v_gene: TRBV28; j_gene: TRBJ1-6; d_gene: .; CDR3aa: CAGTGPGVNSPLHF; CDR3nt: TGTGCCGGTACCGGGCCGGGGGTTAATTCACCCCTCCACTTT
abundance: once; v_gene: TRBV5-1; j_gene: TRBJ2-1; d_gene: TRBD2; CDR3aa: CASSLGVAGVSYNEQFF; CDR3nt: TGCGCCAGCAGCTTGGGGGTGGCGGGAGTTTCCTACAATGAGCAGTTCTTC
abundance: .; v_gene: TRBV5-1; j_gene: TRBJ2-7; d_gene: TRBD2; CDR3aa: CASSLEFGTKVTEQYF; CDR3nt: TGCGCCAGCAGCTTGGAGTTTGGGACTAAGGTGACGGAGCAGTACTTC
abundance: .; v_gene: TRBV14; j_gene: TRBJ1-1; d_gene: .; CDR3aa: CASSQARSGLAFF; CDR3nt: TGTGCCAGCAGCCAAGCTCGCAGCGGTTTAGCTTTCTTT
abundance: .; v_gene: TRBV19; j_gene: TRBJ2-5; d_gene: .; CDR3aa: CASSREYQETQYF; CDR3nt: TGTGCCAGTAGTCGGGAGTACCAAGAGACCCAGTACTTC
abundance: .; v_gene: TRBV5-1; j_gene: TRBJ2-3; d_gene: TRBD1; CDR3aa: CASSSGQGVVDTQYF; CDR3nt: TGCGCCAGCAGCTCCGGACAGGGTGTTGTCGATACGCAGTATTTT
abundance: .; v_gene: TRBV12-3/TRBV12-4; j_gene: TRBJ1-5; d_gene: .; CDR3aa: CASSFSGQPQHF; CDR3nt: TGTGCCAGCAGTTTCTCGGGTCAGCCCCAGCATTTT
abundance: .; v_gene: TRBV4-2; j_gene: TRBJ2-2; d_gene: TRBD2; CDR3aa: CASSQDPSGRNTGELFF; CDR3nt: TGTGCCAGCAGCCAAGACCCCAGCGGGAGGAACACCGGGGAGCTGTTTTTT
abundance: few; v_gene: TRBV10-3; j_gene: TRBJ2-1; d_gene: TRBD2; CDR3aa: CAISTSGGSGEQFF; CDR3nt: TGTGCCATCAGCACTAGCGGGGGTTCGGGTGAGCAGTTCTTC
abundance: .; v_gene: TRBV7-2; j_gene: TRBJ2-1; d_gene: TRBD2; CDR3aa: CASSPRTSGYNEQFF; CDR3nt: TGTGCCAGCAGCCCTAGGACTAGCGGTTACAATGAGCAGTTCTTC
abundance: .; v_gene: TRBV7-2; j_gene: TRBJ2-5; d_gene: .; CDR3aa: CASSFRRSGQETQYF; CDR3nt: TGTGCCAGCAGCTTTAGGCGTAGCGGACAAGAGACCCAGTACTTC
abundance: .; v_gene: TRBV5-4; j_gene: TRBJ2-2; d_gene: .; CDR3aa: CASKHQNTGELFF; CDR3nt: TGTGCCAGCAAACATCAGAACACCGGGGAGCTGTTTTTT
abundance: .; v_gene: TRBV28; j_gene: TRBJ2-2; d_gene: .; CDR3aa: CASSSGAAGTGELFF; CDR3nt: TGTGCCAGCAGTTCAGGGGCCGCCGGAACCGGGGAGCTGTTTTTT
abundance: .; v_gene: TRBV10-2; j_gene: TRBJ2-3; d_gene: TRBD1; CDR3aa: CASKWKGLGQGLSDTQYF; CDR3nt: TGCGCCAGCAAATGGAAAGGTTTGGGACAGGGACTATCAGATACGCAGTATTTT
abundance: .; v_gene: TRBV5-1; j_gene: TRBJ2-5; d_gene: .; CDR3aa: CASSFRTNRETQYF; CDR3nt: TGCGCCAGCAGCTTCCGAACGAATAGAGAGACCCAGTACTTC
abundance: .; v_gene: TRBV19; j_gene: TRBJ1-2; d_gene: TRBD1; CDR3aa: CASSISRDRGGGYTF; CDR3nt: TGTGCCAGTAGTATATCTCGGGACAGGGGAGGCGGCTACACCTTC
abundance: .; v_gene: TRBV9; j_gene: TRBJ1-1; d_gene: TRBD1; CDR3aa: CASSPGQGRMNTEAFF; CDR3nt: TGTGCCAGCAGCCCGGGACAGGGGAGGATGAACACTGAAGCTTTCTTT
abundance: .; v_gene: TRBV5-1; j_gene: TRBJ2-3; d_gene: .; CDR3aa: CASSLDIYNTQYF; CDR3nt: TGCGCCAGCAGCTTGGACATATACAATACGCAGTATTTT
abundance: .; v_gene: TRBV19; j_gene: TRBJ2-3; d_gene: .; CDR3aa: CASRALAGTDTQYF; CDR3nt: TGTGCCAGTAGGGCCTTGGCGGGAACAGATACGCAGTATTTT
abundance: .; v_gene: TRBV30; j_gene: TRBJ2-3; d_gene: TRBD1; CDR3aa: CAWSTRQGTSTDTQYF; CDR3nt: TGTGCCTGGAGTACGAGACAGGGGACTAGCACAGATACGCAGTATTTT
abundance: .; v_gene: TRBV19; j_gene: TRBJ2-1; d_gene: TRBD1; CDR3aa: CASSIQWGSIFRGQELNEQFF; CDR3nt: TGTGCCAGTAGTATACAATGGGGATCAATATTCAGGGGGCAAGAATTGAATGAGCAGTTCTTC
abundance: .; v_gene: TRBV7-9; j_gene: TRBJ2-3; d_gene: .; CDR3aa: CASSLGGRPSTDTQYF; CDR3nt: TGTGCCAGCAGCTTAGGTGGGAGGCCTTCCACAGATACGCAGTATTTT
abundance: .; v_gene: TRBV29-1; j_gene: TRBJ1-1; d_gene: TRBD1; CDR3aa: CSATRDRGTEAFF; CDR3nt: TGCAGCGCAACCCGGGACAGGGGGACTGAAGCTTTCTTT
abundance: once; v_gene: TRBV18; j_gene: TRBJ1-2; d_gene: .; CDR3aa: CASSPNIGVLYGYTF; CDR3nt: TGTGCCAGCTCACCGAATATAGGGGTGTTGTATGGCTACACCTTC
abundance: .; v_gene: TRBV5-1; j_gene: TRBJ2-7; d_gene: .; CDR3aa: CASSSRGGPYEQYF; CDR3nt: TGCGCCAGCAGCTCGAGGGGGGGTCCCTACGAGCAGTACTTC
abundance: .; v_gene: TRBV6-7; j_gene: TRBJ1-1; d_gene: .; CDR3aa: CASSSPKRYAEAFF; CDR3nt: TGTGCCAGCAGCTCTCCGAAGAGATACGCTGAAGCTTTCTTT
abundance: .; v_gene: TRBV5-1; j_gene: TRBJ2-3; d_gene: .; CDR3aa: CASSLAVELTDTQYF; CDR3nt: TGCGCCAGCAGCTTGGCCGTAGAATTAACAGATACGCAGTATTTT
abundance: .; v_gene: TRBV18; j_gene: TRBJ2-7; d_gene: TRBD2; CDR3aa: CASSPPPGLVYEQYF; CDR3nt: TGTGCCAGCTCACCACCCCCGGGACTAGTGTACGAGCAGTACTTC